This is a list of T cell receptor beta chains from one sample in a study of OX40 agonist ivuxolimab in advanced cancers. Method: immunoSEQ multiplex PCR; TCRdb's copy keeps in-frame clones and lacks some. The sample consists of tens of thousands of clones, roughly 76% of them appearing once. The specimen comprised CD4+ or CD8+ T cells sorted from blood, sampled in a trial of the OX40 agonist ivuxolimab. Receptors were obtained from an adult with an advanced solid tumor such as melanoma, head and neck, liver or kidney cancer. The conserved cysteine and the conserved F or W are not part of the CDR3 here. D genes are given only for firm matches. Part of the rows lack a size; the others show once, few, many or a class for expanded clones.

V | size | D | CDR3
TRBV27 | - | - | ASSSNRENYGYT
TRBV10-1 | - | TRBD1 | ASSELGGARWNTEAF
TRBV19 | few | TRBD1 | ASSTGTGRIDTQY
TRBV30 | - | TRBD2 | ASAGGNIQY
TRBV15 | - | TRBD2 | ATSRGLAGPTYNEQF
TRBV29-1 | - | - | SVASGTESNQPQH
TRBV5-1 | few | TRBD1 | ASSLSSVGQGNYEQY
TRBV6-5 | - | TRBD1 | ASSLMDRGQPQH
TRBV18 | - | - | ASSPSGKPLNTEAF
TRBV11-2 | - | - | ASSPGSPNTGELF
TRBV10-2 | - | TRBD2 | ASSDRRGDKGDTQY
TRBV19 | - | TRBD2 | ASSAGLAVYEQY
TRBV4-1 | - | TRBD1 | ASSQDPRRGPQEPQH
TRBV6-1 | - | - | ASVEGSNQPQH
TRBV5-1 | once | TRBD2 | ASSFTMSGRAADTQY
TRBV11-3 | - | TRBD2 | ASSLGLAGISDTQY
TRBV27 | - | - | ASSWAGWGQPQH
TRBV21-1 | - | - | ASSKTVGENTEAF
TRBV11-3 | - | - | ASSPGTGSSYEQY
TRBV4-3 | - | - | ASSQDRGDTQY
TRBV2 | - | - | ASIKKYGGVADTQY
TRBV29-1 | - | - | SVRGATNEKLF
TRBV4-1 | few | TRBD1 | ASSDWTGTYEQY
TRBV30 | once | - | AWSAEWDTNTEAF
TRBV12-2 | - | - | ASRCPQMLGAAF
TRBV25-1 | - | - | ASRAGADNSPLH
TRBV4-3 | - | - | ASSPGFGQNKEKLF
TRBV7-2 | once | - | ASSLVNSGNTIY
TRBV9 | - | - | ASSVAETGLGNTIY
TRBV19 | - | - | ASSIRRDNQPQH
TRBV6-1 | - | - | ASNLNGHQPQH